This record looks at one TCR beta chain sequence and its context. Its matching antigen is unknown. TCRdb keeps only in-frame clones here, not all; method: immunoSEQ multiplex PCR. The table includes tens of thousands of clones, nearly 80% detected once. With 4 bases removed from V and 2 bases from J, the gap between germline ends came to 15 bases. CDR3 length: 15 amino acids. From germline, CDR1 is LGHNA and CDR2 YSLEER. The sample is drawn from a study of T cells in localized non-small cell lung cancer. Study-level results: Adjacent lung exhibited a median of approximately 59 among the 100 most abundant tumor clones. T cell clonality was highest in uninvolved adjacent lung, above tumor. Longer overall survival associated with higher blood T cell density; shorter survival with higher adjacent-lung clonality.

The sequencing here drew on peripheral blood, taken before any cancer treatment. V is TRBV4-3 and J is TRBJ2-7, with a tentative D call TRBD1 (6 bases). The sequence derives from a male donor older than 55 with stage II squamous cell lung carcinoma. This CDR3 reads CASSRTLGAAYEQYF. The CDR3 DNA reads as TGCGCCAGCAGCCGCACCTTGGGGGCGGCCTACGAGCAGTACTTC.